The clone carrying this TCR beta chain showed up many times. Its cognate antigen is unknown. Germline V gene data show CDR1 as LNHDA and CDR2 as SQIVND (reference sequence). The V gene lost 3 bases and the J gene lost 6 bases, with 14 bases spanning the gap. This CDR3 contains 14 residues. The patients chosen for sequencing had shown expansion of CD8+CD57+ cells (detected by flow cytometry). Acquired aplastic anemia of severe grade affected all patients. Genomic DNA served as template for TCR beta VDJ and CDR3 profiling. TCRdb recomputed calls from the reads with MiXCR, one row per CDR3 protein. This sample yields under 200,000 distinct CDR3 sequences, of which 40% to 55% are seen a single time; 2.5% to 3.5% belongs to the top ten. This sample was included in a study of CD8+CD57+ T cells in acquired aplastic anemia. The study, taken as a whole, reports: It was found that twenty-nine CD8+ CDR3 sequences were shared between patients and controls.

The specimen was sorted CD4+, CD8+, or CD8+CD57+ T cells (not recorded which) from PBMCs. The chain links TRBV19 to TRBJ1-2; a weak D match, TRBD1 (5 bases). The origin of this receptor is a human donor with aplastic anemia. CDR3 in DNA: TGTGCCAGTAGTATCCAGGGACCTTTGCATGGCTACACCTTC. It yields the protein CASSIQGPLHGYTF.